The entry below describes one TCR beta chain. Its target is unknown. This sample is drawn from a study of T cell responses to AZD1222 COVID-19 vaccine. General study points: The donors showed a predominance of white British ancestry and of females, with possible underestimation of clonal diversity. Scientists sampled the repertoires only once the peak T cell response had passed. Two AZD1222 administrations were followed by greater Spike-specific TCR breadth and depth.

This table comes from immunoSEQ multiplex PCR, and its TCRdb copy is limited to in-frame clones, with some not included. The profile covers 100,000 to 150,000 clones, with about 86% appearing a single time and roughly an eighth taken by the ten largest. Germline V gene data show CDR1 as SNHLY and CDR2 as FYNNEI. The CDR3 totals 12 residues. Trimming shortened V by 3 bases and J by 11 bases, and 13 bases separated the two germline ends. V is TRBV2 and J is TRBJ2-5, with a tentative D call TRBD1 (5 bases). The input for sequencing was peripheral blood, taken on day 0 of AZD1222 vaccination. This sequence was found in an adult in good health. The CDR3 sequence is CASSDHRPRQYF. CDR3 sequence (DNA): TGTGCCAGCAGTGACCACAGGCCAAGGCAGTACTTC.